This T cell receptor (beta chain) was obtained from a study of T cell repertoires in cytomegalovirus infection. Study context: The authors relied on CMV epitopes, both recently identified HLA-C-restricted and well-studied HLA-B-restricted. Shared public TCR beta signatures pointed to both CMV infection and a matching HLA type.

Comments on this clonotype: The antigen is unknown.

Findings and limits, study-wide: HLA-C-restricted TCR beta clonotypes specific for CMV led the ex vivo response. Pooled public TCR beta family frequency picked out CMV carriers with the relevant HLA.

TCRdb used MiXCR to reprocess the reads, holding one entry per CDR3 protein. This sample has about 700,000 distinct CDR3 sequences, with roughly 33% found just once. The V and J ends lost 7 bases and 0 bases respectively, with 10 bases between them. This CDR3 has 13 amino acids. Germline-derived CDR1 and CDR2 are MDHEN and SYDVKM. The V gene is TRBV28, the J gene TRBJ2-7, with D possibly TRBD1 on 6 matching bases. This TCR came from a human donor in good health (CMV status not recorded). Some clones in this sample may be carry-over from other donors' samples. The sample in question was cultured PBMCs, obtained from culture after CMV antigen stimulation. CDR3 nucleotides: TGTGCCAGCAAGATGACAGGCTCCTACGAGCAGTACTTC. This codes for CASKMTGSYEQYF.